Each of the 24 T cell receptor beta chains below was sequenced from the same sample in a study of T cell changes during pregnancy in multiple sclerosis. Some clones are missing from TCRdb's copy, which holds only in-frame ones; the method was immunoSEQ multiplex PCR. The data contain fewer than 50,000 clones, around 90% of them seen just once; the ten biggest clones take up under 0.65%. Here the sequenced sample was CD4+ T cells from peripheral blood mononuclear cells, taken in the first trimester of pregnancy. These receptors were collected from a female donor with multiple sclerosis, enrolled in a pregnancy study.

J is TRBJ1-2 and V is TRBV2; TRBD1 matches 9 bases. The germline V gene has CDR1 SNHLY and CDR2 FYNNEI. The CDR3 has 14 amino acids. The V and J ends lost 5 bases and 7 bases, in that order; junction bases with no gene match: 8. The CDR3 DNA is TGTGCCAGCAGTTGGGACAGGGCTTTGGGTGGCTACACCTTC. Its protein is CASSWDRALGGYTF.

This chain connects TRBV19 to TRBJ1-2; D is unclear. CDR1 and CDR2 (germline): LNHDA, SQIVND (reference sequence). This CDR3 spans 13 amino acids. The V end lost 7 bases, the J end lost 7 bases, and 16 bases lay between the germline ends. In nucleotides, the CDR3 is TGTGCCAGTAAAAACAATGAGGCTGTTGGCTACACCTTC. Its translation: CASKNNEAVGYTF.

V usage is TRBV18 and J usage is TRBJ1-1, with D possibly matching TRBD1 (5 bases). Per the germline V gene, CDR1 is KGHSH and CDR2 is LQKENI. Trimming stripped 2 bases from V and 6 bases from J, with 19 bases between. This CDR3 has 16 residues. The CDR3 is CASSPGANLLFAEAFF. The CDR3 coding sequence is TGTGCCAGCTCACCAGGGGCCAACCTCCTTTTCGCTGAAGCTTTCTTT. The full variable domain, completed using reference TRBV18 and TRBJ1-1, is NAGVMQNPRHLVRRRGQEARLRCSPMKGHSHVYWYRQLPEEGLKFMVYLQKENIIDESGMPKERFSAEFPKEGPSILRIQQVVRGDSAAYFCASSPGANLLFAEAFFGQGTRLTVV.

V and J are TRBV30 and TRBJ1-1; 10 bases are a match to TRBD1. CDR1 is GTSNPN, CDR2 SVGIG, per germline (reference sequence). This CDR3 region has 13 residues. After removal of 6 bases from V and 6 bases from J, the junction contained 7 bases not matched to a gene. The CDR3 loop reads CACRGQGRPEAFF. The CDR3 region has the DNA TGTGCCTGCCGGGGACAGGGGAGGCCTGAAGCTTTCTTT.

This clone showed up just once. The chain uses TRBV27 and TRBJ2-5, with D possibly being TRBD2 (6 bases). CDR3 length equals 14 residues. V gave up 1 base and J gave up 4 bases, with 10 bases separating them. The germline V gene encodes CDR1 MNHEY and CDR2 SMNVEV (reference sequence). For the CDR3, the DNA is TGTGCCAGCAGTTTATTTACGGGAGCAGAGACCCAGTACTTC. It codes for CASSLFTGAETQYF.

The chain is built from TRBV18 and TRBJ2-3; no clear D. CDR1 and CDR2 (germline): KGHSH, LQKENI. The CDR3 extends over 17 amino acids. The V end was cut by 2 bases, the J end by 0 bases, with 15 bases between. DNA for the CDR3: TGTGCCAGCTCACCAAGTTTGGCGGAATTAAGCACAGATACGCAGTATTTT. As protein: CASSPSLAELSTDTQYF.

CDR3 protein: CASRRRELNTEAFF. The CDR3 DNA reads as TGCGCCAGCAGAAGGAGAGAGCTGAACACTGAAGCTTTCTTT. The chain has TRBV5-1 and TRBJ1-1, with D hard to call. Germline values: CDR1 SGHRS, CDR2 YFSETQ. V shed 5 bases and J shed 0 bases, with 11 bases lying between them. The CDR3 contains 14 residues.

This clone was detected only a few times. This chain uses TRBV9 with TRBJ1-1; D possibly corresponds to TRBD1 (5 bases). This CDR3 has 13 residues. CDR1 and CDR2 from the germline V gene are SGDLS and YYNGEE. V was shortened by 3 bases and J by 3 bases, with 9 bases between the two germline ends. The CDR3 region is CASSGQQYTEAFF. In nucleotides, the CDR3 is TGTGCCAGCAGCGGACAGCAGTACACTGAAGCTTTCTTT.

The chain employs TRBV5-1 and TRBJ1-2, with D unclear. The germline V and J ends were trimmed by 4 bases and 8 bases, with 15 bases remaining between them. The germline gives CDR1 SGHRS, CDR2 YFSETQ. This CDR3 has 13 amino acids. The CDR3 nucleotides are TGCGCCAGCAGCGTAAAGGAGGGAGGGGGCTACACCTTC. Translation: CASSVKEGGGYTF.

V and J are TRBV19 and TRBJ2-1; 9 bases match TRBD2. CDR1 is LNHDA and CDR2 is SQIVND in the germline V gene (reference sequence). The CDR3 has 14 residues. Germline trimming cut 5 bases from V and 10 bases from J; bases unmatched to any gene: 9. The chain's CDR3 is CASSPPGTSREQFF. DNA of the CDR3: TGTGCCAGTAGTCCCCCTGGGACTAGCCGCGAGCAGTTCTTC. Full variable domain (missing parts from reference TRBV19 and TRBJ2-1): DGGITQSPKYLFRKEGQNVTLSCEQNLNHDAMYWYRQDPGQGLRLIYYSQIVNDFQKGDIAEGYSVSREKKESFPLTVTSAQKNPTAFYLCASSPPGTSREQFFGPGTRLTVL.

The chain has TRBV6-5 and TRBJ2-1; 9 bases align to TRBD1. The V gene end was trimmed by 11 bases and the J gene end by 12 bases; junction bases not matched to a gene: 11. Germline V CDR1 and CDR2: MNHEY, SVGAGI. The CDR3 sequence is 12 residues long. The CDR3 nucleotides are TGTGCCGCGGGGACAGGGAGTGTTAGGCAGTTCTTC. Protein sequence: CAAGTGSVRQFF.

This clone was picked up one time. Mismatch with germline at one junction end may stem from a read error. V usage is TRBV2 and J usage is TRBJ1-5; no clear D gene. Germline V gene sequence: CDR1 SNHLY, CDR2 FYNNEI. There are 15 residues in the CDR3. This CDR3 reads CASSRERNSNRPQHF. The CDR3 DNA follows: TGTGCCAGCAGTCGTGAGAGAAATAGCAATCGGCCCCAGCATTTT.

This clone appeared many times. The CDR3 here is CASSSDFRSGELFF. The CDR3 region has the DNA TGTGCCAGCAGCTCCGACTTCCGCTCCGGGGAGCTGTTTTTT. The gene calls are TRBV7-2 and TRBJ2-2, with D unclear. The CDR3 sequence is 14 residues long. CDR1 is SGHTA and CDR2 is FQGNSA in the germline V gene. V dropped 4 bases and J dropped 6 bases, with 12 bases sitting between them.

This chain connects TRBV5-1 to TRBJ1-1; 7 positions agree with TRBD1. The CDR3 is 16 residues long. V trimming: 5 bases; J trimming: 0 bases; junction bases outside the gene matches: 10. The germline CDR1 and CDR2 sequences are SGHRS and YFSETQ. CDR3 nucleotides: TGCGCCAGCAGGCCTGGGACAGCCGGAGTGAACACTGAAGCTTTCTTT. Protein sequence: CASRPGTAGVNTEAFF.

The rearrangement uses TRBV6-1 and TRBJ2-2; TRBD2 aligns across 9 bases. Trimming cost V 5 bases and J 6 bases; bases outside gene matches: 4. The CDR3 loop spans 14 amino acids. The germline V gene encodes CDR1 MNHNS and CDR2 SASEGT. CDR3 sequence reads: CASSQGGRAGELFF. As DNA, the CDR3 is TGTGCCAGCAGTCAGGGCGGGAGGGCCGGGGAGCTGTTTTTT.

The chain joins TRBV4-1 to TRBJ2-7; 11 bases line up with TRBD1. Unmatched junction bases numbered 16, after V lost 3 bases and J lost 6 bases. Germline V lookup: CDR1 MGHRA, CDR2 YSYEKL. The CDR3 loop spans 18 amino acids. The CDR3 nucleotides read TGCGCCAGCAGCCACCCAACCTCGTGGGGACAGGGGGTCGGCGAGCAGTACTTC. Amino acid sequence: CASSHPTSWGQGVGEQYF.

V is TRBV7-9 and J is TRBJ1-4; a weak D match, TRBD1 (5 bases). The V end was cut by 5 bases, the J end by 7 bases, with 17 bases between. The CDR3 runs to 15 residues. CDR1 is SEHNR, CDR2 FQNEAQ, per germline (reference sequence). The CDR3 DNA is TGTGCCAGCAGCAGAGGGGACGCGGAGGGTGAAAAACTGTTTTTT. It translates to CASSRGDAEGEKLFF.

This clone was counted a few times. CDR3 nucleotide sequence: TGTGCCAGCCGCTCCTTGACAGGGCTACGTCAGCCCCAGCATTTT. Its translation is CASRSLTGLRQPQHF. V usage is TRBV28 and J usage is TRBJ1-5; 7 bases are a match to TRBD1. In germline, CDR1 is MDHEN, CDR2 SYDVKM. The CDR3 has 15 residues. The trim removed 8 bases at V and 6 bases at J, leaving 13 bases unmatched.

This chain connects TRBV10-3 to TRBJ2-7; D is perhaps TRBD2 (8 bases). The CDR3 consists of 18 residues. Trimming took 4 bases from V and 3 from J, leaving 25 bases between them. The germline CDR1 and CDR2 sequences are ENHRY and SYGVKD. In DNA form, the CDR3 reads TGTGCCATCAGTGGCAGGGGGAAGGTACTAGCGGAGCGCTACGAGCAGTACTTC. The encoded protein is CAISGRGKVLAERYEQYF.

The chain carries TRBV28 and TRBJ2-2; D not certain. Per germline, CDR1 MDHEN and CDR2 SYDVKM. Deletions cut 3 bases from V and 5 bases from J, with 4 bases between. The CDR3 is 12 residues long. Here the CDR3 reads CASSLYTGELFF. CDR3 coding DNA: TGTGCCAGCAGTTTGTATACCGGGGAGCTGTTTTTT.

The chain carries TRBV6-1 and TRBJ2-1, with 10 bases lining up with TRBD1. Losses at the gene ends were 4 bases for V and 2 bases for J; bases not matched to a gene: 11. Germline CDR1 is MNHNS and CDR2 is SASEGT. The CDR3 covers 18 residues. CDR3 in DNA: TGTGCCAGCAGTGGACCGGGACAGGGGCGACAGCCCTACAATGAGCAGTTCTTC. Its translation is CASSGPGQGRQPYNEQFF.

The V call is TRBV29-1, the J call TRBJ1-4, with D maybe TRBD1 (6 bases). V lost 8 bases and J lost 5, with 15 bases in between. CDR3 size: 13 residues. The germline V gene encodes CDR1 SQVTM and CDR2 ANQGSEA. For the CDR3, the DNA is TGCAGCTTTGCGGACAGTCCGAATGAAAAACTGTTTTTT. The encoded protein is CSFADSPNEKLFF.

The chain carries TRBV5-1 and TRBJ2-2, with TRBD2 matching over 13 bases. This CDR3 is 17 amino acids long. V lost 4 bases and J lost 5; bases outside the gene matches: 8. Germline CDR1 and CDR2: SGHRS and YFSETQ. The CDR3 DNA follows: TGCGCCAGCAGCCCAGGACTAGCGGGAGATGGTACCGGGGAGCTGTTTTTT. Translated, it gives CASSPGLAGDGTGELFF.

CDR3 loop: CASSATGGTTSGPADTQYF. In DNA form, the CDR3 reads TGTGCCAGTAGTGCGACAGGGGGAACGACTAGCGGGCCCGCAGATACGCAGTATTTT. V is TRBV19 and J is TRBJ2-3; TRBD2 is a possible D gene (10 bases). CDR3 length: 19 residues. Trimming pared 5 bases from V and 4 bases from J, leaving 28 bases between. Per the germline V gene, CDR1 is LNHDA and CDR2 is SQIVND (reference sequence).